This T cell receptor (beta chain) derives from a study of shared clonotypes between healthy human individuals. A split of CD4+ cells into CD45RA+ naive and CD45RA-negative memory subsets was performed. The CDR3 runs to 14 residues. Germline CDR1 reads LNHDA; CDR2 reads SQIVND (reference sequence). The V and J ends lost 6 bases and 4 bases respectively, with 15 bases between them. Genomic DNA of each subset was evenly split across several immunoSEQ plates. Sorted-subset replicate PCRs used roughly 210 ng of genomic DNA. This amount corresponded to 30,000 to 35,000 T cell genomes. The repertoire was sequenced with immunoSEQ multiplex PCR; TCRdb's copy has only in-frame clones and lacks some. The sample gives hundreds of thousands of clones, 90% to 96% of which show up once; about 0.064% is in the top ten.

The sequenced sample was naive CD4+ T cells sorted from blood. Subset meaning: CD45RA+ positively selected. The rearrangement links TRBV19 to TRBJ1-2; D possibly corresponds to TRBD1 (6 bases). The TCR originated in a woman aged 25 to 39 in good health. CDR3 protein: CASSPDRKIYGYTF. CDR3 bases: TGTGCCAGTAGCCCCGACAGGAAAATCTATGGCTACACCTTC.